These T cell receptor beta chains were read from a single sample in a study of blood T cell repertoires in COVID-19. Sequencing used immunoSEQ multiplex PCR; TCRdb keeps in-frame clones, though not all of them. The repertoire holds approximately 81,000 clones, with roughly 78% as singletons. The sample consisted of peripheral blood. The source is a human donor in a cohort sampled during active COVID-19. Each CDR3 is given with its conserved first and last residue. D genes are given only for firm matches. Size is omitted from some rows. Given values are once, few, many or a class for expanded clones.

>TRBD1|NA|TRBJ1-2|TRBV12-3/TRBV12-4
TGTGCCAGCAGGACAGGGAACTATGGCTACACCTTC
CASRTGNYGYTF
>NA|NA|TRBJ1-4|TRBV7-2
TGTGCCAGCAGCGCCGGGACAAGAAATGAAAAACTGTTTTTT
CASSAGTRNEKLFF
>TRBD1|NA|TRBJ2-5|TRBV5-1
TGCGCCAGCAGCTTGGGCCACAGGGGACAAGAGACCCAGTACTTC
CASSLGHRGQETQYF
>NA|NA|TRBJ2-7|TRBV4-1
TGCGCCAGCAGCAACGCGATAAGAGCCGAGCAGTACTTC
CASSNAIRAEQYF
>TRBD2|NA|TRBJ2-5|TRBV7-3
TGTGCCAGCAGCCTGGGACTAGCGGGAGCCGAGACCCAGTACTTC
CASSLGLAGAETQYF
>NA|NA|TRBJ2-7|TRBV15
TGTGCCACCAGCAGAGATCCAGGGGACTACGAGCAGTACTTC
CATSRDPGDYEQYF
>NA|NA|TRBJ2-2|TRBV6-5
TGTGCCAGCAGTTACGGGCTTACTCATGGGCCCGGGGAGCTGTTTTTT
CASSYGLTHGPGELFF
>TRBD1|NA|TRBJ2-7|TRBV30
TGTGCCTGGAGACCGGGACAGGGGGCTTACGAGCAGTACTTC
CAWRPGQGAYEQYF
>NA|NA|TRBJ1-2|TRBV7-3
TGTGCCAGCAGCTTCGGGGAAGGCACTGGCTACACCTTC
CASSFGEGTGYTF
>NA|NA|TRBJ2-1|TRBV5-3
TGTGCCAGAAGCTCACGGGGGTTTGTTTACAATGAGCAGTTCTTC
CARSSRGFVYNEQFF
>NA|NA|TRBJ1-2|TRBV6-4
TGTGCCAGCAGTGACGGCAACTATGGCTACACCTTC
CASSDGNYGYTF
>TRBD2|NA|TRBJ2-7|TRBV7-6
TGTGCCAGCAGCTCCCTAGCGGGGGCTAGCGAGCAGTACTTC
CASSSLAGASEQYF
>NA|NA|TRBJ1-1|TRBV7-3
TGTGCCAGCAGCTTACACGGTAACACTGAAGCTTTCTTT
CASSLHGNTEAFF
>TRBD2|NA|TRBJ2-7|TRBV5-1
TGCGCCAGCAGCGTCTCCATAGCGGGGAACGGCGAGCAGTACTTC
CASSVSIAGNGEQYF
>NA|NA|TRBJ1-5|TRBV7-9
TGTGCCAGCAGCTTAGCACAGGCTAATCAGCCCCAGCATTTT
CASSLAQANQPQHF
>TRBD1|NA|TRBJ1-6|TRBV19
TGTGCCAGTAGCAAACAGGGGGCACCCCTCCACTTT
CASSKQGAPLHF
>NA|NA|TRBJ2-3|TRBV4-2
TGTGCCAGCAGCCCCCGGGGAGGGGGGGCGGATACGCAGTATTTT
CASSPRGGGADTQYF
>TRBD2|NA|TRBJ2-3|TRBV6-6
TGTGCCAGCAGTTACCCCCTCGCGGGGGGGTTAGATACGCAGTATTTT
CASSYPLAGGLDTQYF
>TRBD1|NA|TRBJ1-2|TRBV2
TGTGCCGGGGGAACAGGGGCCTATGGCTACACCTTC
CAGGTGAYGYTF
>TRBD1|once|TRBJ1-1|TRBV30
TGTGCCTGGAGTCTCGGACAGGGGGTCCCTGAAGCTTTCTTT
CAWSLGQGVPEAFF
>NA|NA|TRBJ2-7|TRBV28
TGTGCCAGCAGTTCCCCGCCAACAGTCTACGAGCAGTACTTC
CASSSPPTVYEQYF
>TRBD2|NA|TRBJ2-5|TRBV11-2
TGTGCCAGCAGCTTACGGGTAACACTAGCGGGGTTGTTAGAGACCCAGTACTTC
CASSLRVTLAGLLETQYF
>NA|NA|TRBJ1-5|TRBV19
TGTGCCAGTACTCGGGACACCAATAGCAATCAGCCCCAGCATTTT
CASTRDTNSNQPQHF
>NA|NA|TRBJ2-5|TRBV7-9
TGTGCCAGCAGCCCTAACAGAGCTGGAAAAGAGACCCAGTACTTC
CASSPNRAGKETQYF